This T cell receptor beta chain was obtained from a study of blood T cell repertoires in COVID-19. Study information: The origin of the acute and convalescent COVID-19 samples was the United States, Italy and Spain.

In the authors' methods: From reference gene primer amplification, estimates of nucleated cell counts were derived. The table came from immunoSEQ multiplex PCR; TCRdb's copy has only in-frame clones and leaves some out. That table is the source of V, J and clone size, and D and trimming were worked out from the DNA. Among about 94,000 clones listed, roughly four fifths were seen once. Per the germline V gene, CDR1 is MNHEY and CDR2 is SMNVEV (reference sequence). This CDR3 contains 11 residues. Deletions cut 4 bases from V and 11 bases from J, with 11 bases between. The clonotype originates from a man aged 55 to 70 with acute or convalescent COVID-19. The specimen sequenced was peripheral blood. The V and J genes are TRBV27 and TRBJ1-1, with TRBD1 as a possible D gene (5 bases). The CDR3 loop is CASSWRGDAFF. CDR3 in DNA: TGTGCCAGCAGTTGGAGGGGCGACGCTTTCTTT.